These 27 T cell receptor beta chains share one sample of origin, sequenced in a study of blood T cell repertoires in COVID-19. Generated by immunoSEQ multiplex PCR, the TCRdb table keeps only in-frame clones and is missing some. The sample lists 150,000 to 200,000 clones; over 75% were seen once. Sequencing was carried out using peripheral blood. Source of these receptors: a man aged 45-65 years with acute or convalescent COVID-19.

V and J are TRBV5-1 and TRBJ2-6; possibly TRBD2 for D (6 bases). Germline V gene lookup returns CDR1 SGHRS and CDR2 YFSETQ. Trimming took 4 bases from V and 2 from J, leaving 10 bases between them. The CDR3 loop spans 15 amino acids. CDR3 protein: CASSHGSPGANVLTF. The CDR3 bases are TGCGCCAGCAGCCACGGGAGCCCTGGGGCCAACGTCCTGACTTTC.

The genes are TRBV2 and TRBJ1-2; 9 bases line up with TRBD1. Germline CDR1 and CDR2: SNHLY and FYNNEI. J gave up 0 bases and V 7 bases, and 6 bases lay outside the gene matches. The CDR3 spans 15 residues. The CDR3 loop reads CASTWDRASNYGYTF. Here the CDR3 DNA reads TGTGCCAGCACCTGGGACAGGGCCTCTAACTATGGCTACACCTTC.

This clone came up once. This chain uses TRBV9 with TRBJ1-2; no reliable D call. The CDR3 contains 15 residues. Germline V lookup: CDR1 SGDLS, CDR2 YYNGEE. Trimming cost V 4 bases and J 0 bases, with 13 bases left between them. The CDR3 sequence is CASSNGRKTNYGYTF. The CDR3 bases are TGTGCCAGCAGCAACGGGAGGAAAACTAACTATGGCTACACCTTC. Looking up the rest from reference TRBV9 and TRBJ1-2 gives the full variable domain: DSGVTQTPKHLITATGQRVTLRCSPRSGDLSVYWYQQSLDQGLQFLIQYYNGEERAKGNILERFSAQQFPDLHSELNLSSLELGDSALYFCASSNGRKTNYGYTFGSGTRLTVV.

The V gene is TRBV5-5, the J gene TRBJ2-7, with 13 bases identical to TRBD2. Germline V CDR1 and CDR2: SGHKS, YYEKEE (reference sequence). There are 16 residues in the CDR3. J was trimmed by 6 bases and V by 4 bases; bases with no gene match: 10. CDR3: CASSPVRTSGSSEQYF. As DNA, the CDR3 is TGTGCCAGCAGCCCGGTACGGACTAGCGGGAGTTCCGAGCAGTACTTC.

The CDR3 region is CASSSGDRISYEQYV. CDR3 bases: TGTGCCAGCAGCTCGGGGGACCGCATCTCCTACGAGCAGTACGTC. The chain employs TRBV7-3 and TRBJ2-7; D may be TRBD2 (6 bases). The V gene lost 4 bases and the J gene lost 0 bases, with 13 bases spanning the gap. The germline V gene has CDR1 SGHTA and CDR2 FQGTGA. CDR3 length: 15 amino acids.

V and J are TRBV7-9 and TRBJ1-4; no clear D. The V end was cut by 5 bases, the J end by 4 bases, with 11 bases between. The CDR3 contains 14 residues. The germline gives CDR1 SEHNR, CDR2 FQNEAQ (reference sequence). The DNA for the CDR3 is TGTGCCAGCAGCGAATCGGAGGTTAATGAAAAACTGTTTTTT. Translated, it gives CASSESEVNEKLFF.

The chain has TRBV5-8 and TRBJ1-1; D remains ambiguous. CDR3 size: 15 residues. The germline V gene has CDR1 SGHTS and CDR2 YDEGEE. The V end lost 6 bases, the J end lost 2 bases, and 17 bases lay between the germline ends. The CDR3 nucleotides are TGTGCCAGCATCATCAAGGGAGGTATTAACACTGAAGCTTTCTTT. This translates into CASIIKGGINTEAFF.

The V gene is TRBV7-9, the J gene TRBJ2-2, with D possibly TRBD2 on 5 matching bases. Trimming took off 7 bases at V and 4 bases at J, with 10 bases between the two ends. Germline V lookup: CDR1 SEHNR, CDR2 FQNEAQ (reference sequence). The CDR3 covers 13 residues. CDR3 residues: CASTSGFTGELFF. The CDR3 DNA follows: TGTGCCAGCACCTCGGGGTTCACCGGGGAGCTGTTTTTT.

The chain employs TRBV3-1 (or the pseudogene TRBV3-2) and TRBJ2-7; a possible D gene is TRBD2 (7 bases). The V and J ends lost 4 bases and 3 bases respectively, with 19 bases between them. CDR1 is LGHDT and CDR2 is YNNKEL in the germline V gene (reference sequence). The CDR3 has 16 amino acids. Here the CDR3 DNA reads TGTGCCAGCAGCCCTAACCGACGAGGGGGGGGCTACGAGCAGTACGTC. Translating gives CASSPNRRGGGYEQYV.

This chain uses TRBV11-2 with TRBJ2-1; TRBD2 agrees at 10 bases. The CDR3 totals 17 residues. Per germline, CDR1 SGHAT and CDR2 FQNNGV. The V and J ends lost 5 bases and 9 bases, in that order; junction bases with no gene match: 16. The CDR3 coding sequence is TGTGCCAGCAGCCAGAGAGGTGGTATAGCGGGAGGACGTGAGCAGTTCTTC. It specifies CASSQRGGIAGGREQFF.

V and J are TRBV7-2 and TRBJ2-7; 10 bases match TRBD2. The CDR3 covers 14 residues. Germline-derived CDR1 and CDR2 are SGHTA and FQGNSA. Losses at the gene ends were 4 bases for V and 0 bases for J; bases not matched to a gene: 0. The CDR3 DNA reads as TGTGCCAGCAGCTCTAGCGGGAGCTCCTACGAGCAGTACTTC. This encodes CASSSSGSSYEQYF. The complete variable domain, with remaining parts taken from reference TRBV7-2 and TRBJ2-7, reads GAGVSQSPSNKVTEKGKDVELRCDPISGHTALYWYRQSLGQGLEFLIYFQGNSAPDKSGLPSDRFSAERTGGSVSTLTIQRTQQEDSAVYLCASSSSGSSYEQYFGPGTRLTVT.

The chain employs TRBV7-6 and TRBJ1-2; D may be TRBD1 (6 bases). Germline CDR1 SGHVS, CDR2 FNYEAQ. The CDR3 totals 13 residues. V was cut by 10 bases and J by 6 bases, with 18 bases left in between. The CDR3 sequence: CATRRRGGNGYTF. In nucleotides, the CDR3 is TGTGCCACCCGTCGCAGGGGCGGAAATGGCTACACCTTC.

V and J are TRBV2 and TRBJ2-3; D might be TRBD2 (6 bases). Per germline, CDR1 SNHLY and CDR2 FYNNEI. This CDR3 is built from 14 residues. V shed 7 bases and J shed 0 bases, with 11 bases lying between them. CDR3 amino acids: CASTAGISTDTQYF. CDR3 in DNA: TGTGCCAGCACTGCGGGGATTAGCACAGATACGCAGTATTTT.

The chain combines TRBV5-1 with TRBJ2-7; no firm D call. V was trimmed by 1 base and J by 3 bases, leaving 11 bases between them. This CDR3 spans 14 amino acids. Germline-derived CDR1 and CDR2 are SGHRS and YFSETQ. In DNA, the CDR3 is TGCGCCAGCAGCTTGACTCGACTGGACTACGAGCAGTACTTC. Amino acid sequence: CASSLTRLDYEQYF.

This rearrangement joins TRBV11-2 to TRBJ2-1; D is ambiguous. V shed 1 base and J shed 9 bases, with 7 bases lying between them. Germline V gene data show CDR1 as SGHAT and CDR2 as FQNNGV. CDR3 length equals 12 residues. DNA of the CDR3: TGTGCCAGCAGCTTAGGGTACGGTGAGCAGTTCTTC. It encodes CASSLGYGEQFF. The variable domain in full, with the rest retrieved from reference TRBV11-2 and TRBJ2-1, is EAGVAQSPRYKIIEKRQSVAFWCNPISGHATLYWYQQILGQGPKLLIQFQNNGVVDDSQLPKDRFSAERLKGVDSTLKIQPAKLEDSAVYLCASSLGYGEQFFGPGTRLTVL.

The J gene is TRBJ2-3, the V gene TRBV6-1; 9 nucleotides line up with TRBD1. V shed 6 bases and J 1 base; nucleotides not matched to a gene: 2. The CDR3 length is 14 residues. Germline CDR1 and CDR2: MNHNS and SASEGT. CDR3 coding DNA: TGTGCCAGCAGGCGGACAGGGGGCACAGATACGCAGTATTTT. Translated: CASRRTGGTDTQYF.

This chain uses TRBV18 with TRBJ2-2; TRBD2 aligns across 9 bases. CDR3 size: 17 residues. The junction had 10 bases not matched to a gene; V was cut back by 5 bases and J by 3 bases. Looked up from germline, CDR1 is KGHSH and CDR2 is LQKENI. CDR3 nucleotide sequence: TGTGCCAGCTCAGGCGCCGTAGCGGGAGATTACACCGGGGAGCTGTTTTTT. Amino acid sequence: CASSGAVAGDYTGELFF. Complete variable domain (other parts from reference TRBV18 and TRBJ2-2): NAGVMQNPRHLVRRRGQEARLRCSPMKGHSHVYWYRQLPEEGLKFMVYLQKENIIDESGMPKERFSAEFPKEGPSILRIQQVVRGDSAAYFCASSGAVAGDYTGELFFGEGSRLTVL.

This clone was seen just once. The chain carries TRBV5-1 and TRBJ2-2; 7 bases match TRBD1. V dropped 4 bases and J dropped 6; count of bases not matched to a gene: 9. Germline CDR1 reads SGHRS; CDR2 reads YFSETQ. The CDR3 spans 15 residues. The CDR3 nucleotides are TGCGCCAGCAGCCAAGACACCCAGGGGGCCGGGGAGCTGTTTTTT. Translation: CASSQDTQGAGELFF.

This clone has just a few counts. In the same sample, other DNA sequences code for this CDR3. The chain couples TRBV28 to TRBJ1-6, with 8 bases that match TRBD1. This CDR3 has 14 residues. Germline CDR1 reads MDHEN; CDR2 reads SYDVKM. J lost 7 bases, V lost 5 bases, and 4 bases had no gene match. CDR3 in amino acids: CASSLDRANSPLHF. CDR3 bases: TGTGCCAGCAGTCTGGACAGGGCAAATTCACCCCTCCACTTT. Filled out from reference TRBV28 and TRBJ1-6, the complete variable domain reads DVKVTQSSRYLVKRTGEKVFLECVQDMDHENMFWYRQDPGLGLRLIYFSYDVKMKEKGDIPEGYSVSREKKERFSLILESASTNQTSMYLCASSLDRANSPLHFGNGTRLTVT.

The chain uses TRBV6-6 and TRBJ1-1, with 7 positions matching TRBD1. Germline-derived CDR1 and CDR2 are MNHNY and SVGAGI (reference sequence). The CDR3 is 13 amino acids. The V and J ends lost 10 bases and 1 base, in that order; junction bases with no gene match: 6. The CDR3 protein is CAIQRDRNTEAFF. CDR3 coding DNA: TGTGCCATCCAACGGGACAGGAACACTGAAGCTTTCTTT.

The rearrangement links TRBV6-5 to TRBJ2-2, with 7 bases identical to TRBD1. The CDR3 sequence is 14 residues long. Germline V gives CDR1 MNHEY, CDR2 SVGAGI. V gave up 6 bases and J gave up 6 bases; unmatched junction bases: 7. Written as DNA, the CDR3 is TGTGCCAGCAGCTGGGGCAGGGGGTCCGGGGAGCTGTTTTTT. Its protein is CASSWGRGSGELFF.

The chain couples TRBV11-2 to TRBJ2-1; a possible D gene is TRBD2 (5 bases). The CDR3 totals 14 residues. Germline-derived CDR1 and CDR2 are SGHAT and FQNNGV. V was clipped by 7 bases and J by 1 base, with 11 bases between them. The CDR3 DNA sequence: TGTGCCAGCAAGCGGCGTTTATCCTACAATGAGCAGTTCTTC. This codes for CASKRRLSYNEQFF.

In this sample, this clone turned up once. This chain uses TRBV19 with TRBJ2-3; TRBD2 might be the D (6 bases). CDR3 length: 12 residues. Trimming left V 5 bases short and J 11 bases short, with 14 bases between. Germline CDR1 is LNHDA and CDR2 is SQIVND (reference sequence). As DNA, the CDR3 is TGTGCCAGTAGTCCAACTGGGGGGAAGCAGTATTTT. The encoded protein is CASSPTGGKQYF.

The rearrangement links TRBV30 to TRBJ1-2, with a possible D match to TRBD1 (5 bases). Germline V CDR1 and CDR2: GTSNPN, SVGIG (reference sequence). V gave up 4 bases and J gave up 9 bases, with 15 bases separating them. The CDR3 has 12 residues. The DNA of the CDR3 is TGTGCCTGGAAAGTGACGGGACTTAGCTACACCTTC. Translating gives CAWKVTGLSYTF.

In its sample, this clone was seen once. The chain employs TRBV10-3 and TRBJ1-2; D gene ambiguous. Germline CDR1 and CDR2: ENHRY and SYGVKD. The CDR3 is 13 residues long. The V and J ends lost 2 bases and 1 base respectively, with 5 bases between them. The CDR3 spells CAISEAVNYGYTF. The CDR3 DNA is TGTGCCATCAGTGAGGCAGTTAACTATGGCTACACCTTC.

This clone has only one observation. The V call is TRBV11-2, the J call TRBJ2-1, with a tentative D call TRBD2 (6 bases). The V and J ends lost 4 bases and 9 bases respectively, with 19 bases between them. CDR1 and CDR2 (germline): SGHAT, FQNNGV. This CDR3 comprises 15 residues. CDR3 sequence (DNA): TGTGCCAGCAGCTCGGGACCCCGGGAGCGTGGTGAGCAGTTCTTC. This gives the protein CASSSGPRERGEQFF.

This chain links TRBV28 with TRBJ1-6; tentatively, D is TRBD1 (6 bases). Germline CDR1 MDHEN, CDR2 SYDVKM. This CDR3 comprises 15 residues. Trimming took off 8 bases at V and 3 bases at J, with 14 bases between the two ends. The DNA of the CDR3 is TGTGCCAGCTCCAGTCCACAGGGCTATAATTCACCCCTCCACTTT. This translates into CASSSPQGYNSPLHF. Looking up the rest from reference TRBV28 and TRBJ1-6 gives the full variable domain: DVKVTQSSRYLVKRTGEKVFLECVQDMDHENMFWYRQDPGLGLRLIYFSYDVKMKEKGDIPEGYSVSREKKERFSLILESASTNQTSMYLCASSSPQGYNSPLHFGNGTRLTVT.